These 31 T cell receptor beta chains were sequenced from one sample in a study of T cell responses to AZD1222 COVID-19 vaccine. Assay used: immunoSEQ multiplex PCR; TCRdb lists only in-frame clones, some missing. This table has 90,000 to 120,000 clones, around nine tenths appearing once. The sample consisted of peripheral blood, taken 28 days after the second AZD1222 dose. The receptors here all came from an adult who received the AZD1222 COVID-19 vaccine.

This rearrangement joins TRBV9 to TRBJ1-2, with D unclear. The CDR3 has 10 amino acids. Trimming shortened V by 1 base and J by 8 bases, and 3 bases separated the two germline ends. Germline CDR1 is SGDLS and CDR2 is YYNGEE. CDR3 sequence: CASSVKGYTF. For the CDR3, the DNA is TGTGCCAGCAGCGTAAAAGGCTACACCTTC.

The CDR3 here is CASSYGRGQGYYGYTF. CDR3 bases: TGTGCCAGCAGTTACGGCCGTGGACAGGGGTACTATGGCTACACCTTC. The chain has TRBV6-5 and TRBJ1-2, with 9 bases that match TRBD1. The germline V gene encodes CDR1 MNHEY and CDR2 SVGAGI. The CDR3 is 16 amino acids. V lost 2 bases, J lost 3 bases, and 7 bases stayed unmatched.

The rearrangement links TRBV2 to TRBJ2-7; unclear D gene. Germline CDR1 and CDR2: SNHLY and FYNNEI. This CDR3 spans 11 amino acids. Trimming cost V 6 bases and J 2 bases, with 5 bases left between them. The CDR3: CASRTPYEQYF. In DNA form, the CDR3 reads TGTGCCAGCAGAACGCCCTACGAGCAGTACTTC.

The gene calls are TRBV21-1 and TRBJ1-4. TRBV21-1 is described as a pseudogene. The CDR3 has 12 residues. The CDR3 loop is CASSRRTEKLFF. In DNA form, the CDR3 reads TGTGCCAGCAGCCGAAGGACTGAAAAACTGTTTTTT.

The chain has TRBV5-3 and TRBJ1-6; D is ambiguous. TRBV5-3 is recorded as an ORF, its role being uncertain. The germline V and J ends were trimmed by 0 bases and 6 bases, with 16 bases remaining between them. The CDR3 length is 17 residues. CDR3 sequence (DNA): TGTGCCAGAAGCTTGGGACTACCCCCGGTTGGTAATTCACCCCTCCACTTT. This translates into CARSLGLPPVGNSPLHF.

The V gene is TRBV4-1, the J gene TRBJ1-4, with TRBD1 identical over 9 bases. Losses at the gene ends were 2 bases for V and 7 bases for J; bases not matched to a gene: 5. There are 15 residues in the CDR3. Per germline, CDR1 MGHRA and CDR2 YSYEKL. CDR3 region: CASSQTTGGGEKLFF. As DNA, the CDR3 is TGCGCCAGCAGCCAAACTACAGGGGGCGGTGAAAAACTGTTTTTT.

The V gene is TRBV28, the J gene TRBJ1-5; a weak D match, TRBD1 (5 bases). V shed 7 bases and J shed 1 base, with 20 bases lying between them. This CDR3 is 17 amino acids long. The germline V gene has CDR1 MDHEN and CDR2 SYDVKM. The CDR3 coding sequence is TGTGCCAGCACCCCCGGAGCTGGGGGGAGAAGCAATCAGCCCCAGCATTTT. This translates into CASTPGAGGRSNQPQHF.

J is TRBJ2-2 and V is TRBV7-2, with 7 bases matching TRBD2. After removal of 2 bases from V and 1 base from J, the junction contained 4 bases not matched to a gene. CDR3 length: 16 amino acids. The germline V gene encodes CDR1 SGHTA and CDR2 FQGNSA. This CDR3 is CASSLRRERNTGELFF. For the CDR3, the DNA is TGTGCCAGCAGCTTAAGGCGGGAGAGGAACACCGGGGAGCTGTTTTTT.

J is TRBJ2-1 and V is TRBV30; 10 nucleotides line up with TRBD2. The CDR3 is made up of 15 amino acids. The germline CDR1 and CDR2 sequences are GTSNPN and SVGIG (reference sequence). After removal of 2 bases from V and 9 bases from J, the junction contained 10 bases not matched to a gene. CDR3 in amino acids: CAWSQGTSARPEQFF. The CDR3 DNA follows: TGTGCCTGGAGTCAAGGGACTAGCGCCAGACCTGAGCAGTTCTTC.

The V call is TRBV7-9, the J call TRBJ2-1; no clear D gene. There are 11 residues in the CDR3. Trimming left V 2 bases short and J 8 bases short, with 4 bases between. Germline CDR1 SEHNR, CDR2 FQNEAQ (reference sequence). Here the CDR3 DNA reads TGTGCCAGCAGCTTATTCGATGAGCAGTTCTTC. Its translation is CASSLFDEQFF.

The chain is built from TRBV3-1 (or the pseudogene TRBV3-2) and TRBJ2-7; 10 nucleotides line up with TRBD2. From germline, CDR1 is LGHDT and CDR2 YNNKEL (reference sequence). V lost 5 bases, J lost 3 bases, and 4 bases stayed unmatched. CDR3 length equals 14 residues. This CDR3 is CASSSPSGGYEQYF. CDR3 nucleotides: TGTGCCAGCAGCTCCCCTAGCGGGGGCTACGAGCAGTACTTC.

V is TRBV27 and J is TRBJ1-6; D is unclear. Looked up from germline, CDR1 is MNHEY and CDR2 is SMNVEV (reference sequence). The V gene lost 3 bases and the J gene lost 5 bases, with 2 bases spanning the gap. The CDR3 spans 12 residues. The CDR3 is CASSFHNSPLHF. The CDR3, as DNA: TGTGCCAGCAGTTTCCATAATTCACCCCTCCACTTT.

The CDR3 DNA sequence: TGTGCCACCAGGGGGGGAGCTGAAGCTTTCTTT. The encoded protein is CATRGGAEAFF. This sequence joins TRBV3-1 (or the pseudogene TRBV3-2) and TRBJ1-1, with 7 bases lining up with TRBD1. After removal of 10 bases from V and 6 bases from J, the junction contained 5 bases not matched to a gene. The CDR3 is made up of 11 amino acids. Germline V CDR1 and CDR2: LGHDT, YNNKEL (reference sequence).

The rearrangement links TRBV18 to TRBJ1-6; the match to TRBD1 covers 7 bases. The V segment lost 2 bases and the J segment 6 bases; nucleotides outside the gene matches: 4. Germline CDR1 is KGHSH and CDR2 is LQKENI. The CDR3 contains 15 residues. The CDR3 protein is CASSPDGTANSPLHF. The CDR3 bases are TGTGCCAGCTCACCAGACGGGACAGCTAATTCACCCCTCCACTTT.

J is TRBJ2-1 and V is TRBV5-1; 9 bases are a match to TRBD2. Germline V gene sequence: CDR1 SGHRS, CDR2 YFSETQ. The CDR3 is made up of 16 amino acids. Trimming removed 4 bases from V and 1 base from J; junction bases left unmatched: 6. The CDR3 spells CASSAWSGGSYNEQFF. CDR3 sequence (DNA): TGCGCCAGCAGCGCGTGGAGCGGGGGGTCCTACAATGAGCAGTTCTTC.

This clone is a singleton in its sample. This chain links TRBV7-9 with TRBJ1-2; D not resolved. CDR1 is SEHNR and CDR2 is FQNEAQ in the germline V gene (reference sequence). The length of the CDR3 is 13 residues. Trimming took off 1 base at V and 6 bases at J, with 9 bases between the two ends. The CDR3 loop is CASSLGSGDGYTF. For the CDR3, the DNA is TGTGCCAGCAGCTTAGGATCCGGGGATGGCTACACCTTC.

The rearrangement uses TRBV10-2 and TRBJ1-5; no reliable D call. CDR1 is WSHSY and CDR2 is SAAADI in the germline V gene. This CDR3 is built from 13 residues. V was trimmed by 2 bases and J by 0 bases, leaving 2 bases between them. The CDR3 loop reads CASSEVSNQPQHF. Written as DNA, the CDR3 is TGCGCCAGCAGTGAGGTTAGCAATCAGCCCCAGCATTTT.

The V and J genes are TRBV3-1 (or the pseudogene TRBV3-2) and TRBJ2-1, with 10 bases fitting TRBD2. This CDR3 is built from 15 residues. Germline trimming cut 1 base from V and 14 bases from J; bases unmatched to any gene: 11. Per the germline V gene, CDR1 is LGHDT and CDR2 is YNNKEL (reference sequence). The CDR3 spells CASSQGIAGGSGEFF. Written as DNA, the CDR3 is TGTGCCAGCAGCCAAGGCATAGCGGGGGGCTCCGGAGAGTTCTTC.

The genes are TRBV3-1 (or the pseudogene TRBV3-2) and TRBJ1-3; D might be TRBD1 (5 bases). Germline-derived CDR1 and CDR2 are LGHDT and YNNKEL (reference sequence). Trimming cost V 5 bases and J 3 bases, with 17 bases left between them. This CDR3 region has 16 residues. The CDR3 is CASSRSGRGVGNTIYF. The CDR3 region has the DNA TGTGCCAGCAGCAGATCCGGGAGGGGTGTTGGAAACACCATATATTTT.

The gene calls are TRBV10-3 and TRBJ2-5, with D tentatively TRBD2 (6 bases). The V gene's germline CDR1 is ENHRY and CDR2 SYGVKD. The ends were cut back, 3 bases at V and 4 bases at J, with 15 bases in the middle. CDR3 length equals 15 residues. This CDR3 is CAISEESGAGETQYF. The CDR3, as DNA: TGTGCCATCAGTGAAGAATCGGGAGCGGGAGAGACCCAGTACTTC.

This CDR3 reads CAWTGGLYEQYF. CDR3 nucleotide sequence: TGTGCCTGGACAGGGGGATTGTACGAGCAGTACTTC. This chain links TRBV30 with TRBJ2-7; TRBD1 aligns across 7 bases. V lost 4 bases to trimming and J lost 4 bases; unmatched junction nucleotides: 4. Germline CDR1 reads GTSNPN; CDR2 reads SVGIG (reference sequence). This CDR3 comprises 12 residues. The whole variable domain, remainder taken from reference TRBV30 and TRBJ2-7, is SQTIHQWPATLVQPVGSPLSLECTVEGTSNPNLYWYRQAAGRGLQLLFYSVGIGQISSEVPQNLSASRPQDRQFILSSKKLLLSDSGFYLCAWTGGLYEQYFGPGTRLTVT.

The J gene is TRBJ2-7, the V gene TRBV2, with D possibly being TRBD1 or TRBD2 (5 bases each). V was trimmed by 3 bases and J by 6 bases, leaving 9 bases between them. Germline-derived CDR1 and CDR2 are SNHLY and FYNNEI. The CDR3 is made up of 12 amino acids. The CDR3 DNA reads TGTGCCAGCAGTGAGGGACGTGTCGAGCAGTACTTC. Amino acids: CASSEGRVEQYF. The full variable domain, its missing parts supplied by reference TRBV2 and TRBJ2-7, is EPEVTQTPSHQVTQMGQEVILRCVPISNHLYFYWYRQILGQKVEFLVSFYNNEISEKSEIFDDQFSVERPDGSNFTLKIRSTKLEDSAMYFCASSEGRVEQYFGPGTRLTVT.

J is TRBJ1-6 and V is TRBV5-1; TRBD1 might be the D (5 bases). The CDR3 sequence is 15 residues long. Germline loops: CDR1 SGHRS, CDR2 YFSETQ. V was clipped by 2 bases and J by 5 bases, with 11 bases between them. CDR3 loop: CASSFDRTHNSPLHF. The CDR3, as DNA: TGCGCCAGCAGCTTTGACAGAACCCATAATTCACCCCTCCACTTT.

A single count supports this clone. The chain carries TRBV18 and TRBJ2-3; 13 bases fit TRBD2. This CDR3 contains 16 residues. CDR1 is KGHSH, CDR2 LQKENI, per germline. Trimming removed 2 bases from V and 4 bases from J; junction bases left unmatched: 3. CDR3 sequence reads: CASSPTSGRASDTQYF. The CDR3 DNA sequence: TGTGCCAGCTCACCAACTAGCGGGAGGGCCTCAGATACGCAGTATTTT.

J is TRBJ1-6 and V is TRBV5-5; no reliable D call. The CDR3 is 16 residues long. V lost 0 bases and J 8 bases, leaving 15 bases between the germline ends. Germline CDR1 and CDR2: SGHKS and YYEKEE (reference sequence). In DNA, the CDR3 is TGTGCCAGCAGCTTGGAGTCCGAGTACCGTTATTCACCCCTCCACTTT. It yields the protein CASSLESEYRYSPLHF.

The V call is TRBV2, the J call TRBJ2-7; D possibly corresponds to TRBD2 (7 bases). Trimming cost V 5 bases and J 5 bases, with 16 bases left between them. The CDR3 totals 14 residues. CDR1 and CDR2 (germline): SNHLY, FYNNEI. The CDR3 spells CASSLPGGRNEQYF. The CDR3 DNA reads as TGTGCCAGCAGTCTTCCGGGGGGCCGAAACGAGCAGTACTTC.

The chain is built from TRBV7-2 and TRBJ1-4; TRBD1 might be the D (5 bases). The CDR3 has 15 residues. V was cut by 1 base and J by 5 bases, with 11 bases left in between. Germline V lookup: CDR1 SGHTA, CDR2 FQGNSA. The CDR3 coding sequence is TGTGCCAGCAGCTTAGACTTTAGGGGAAATGAAAAACTGTTTTTT. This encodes CASSLDFRGNEKLFF. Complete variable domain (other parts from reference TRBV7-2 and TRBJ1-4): GAGVSQSPSNKVTEKGKDVELRCDPISGHTALYWYRQSLGQGLEFLIYFQGNSAPDKSGLPSDRFSAERTGGSVSTLTIQRTQQEDSAVYLCASSLDFRGNEKLFFGSGTQLSVL.

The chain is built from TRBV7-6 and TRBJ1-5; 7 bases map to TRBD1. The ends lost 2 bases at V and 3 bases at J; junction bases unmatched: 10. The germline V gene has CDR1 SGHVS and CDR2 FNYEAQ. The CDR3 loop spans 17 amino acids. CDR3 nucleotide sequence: TGTGCCAGCAGCTTATTTGGCAGGGGGAGCCTCAATCAGCCCCAGCATTTT. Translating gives CASSLFGRGSLNQPQHF.

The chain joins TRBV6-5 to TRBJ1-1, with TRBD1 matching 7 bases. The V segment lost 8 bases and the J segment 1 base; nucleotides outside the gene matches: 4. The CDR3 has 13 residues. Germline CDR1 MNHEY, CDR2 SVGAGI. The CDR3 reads CASSTGENTEAFF. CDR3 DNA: TGTGCCAGCTCCACAGGGGAGAACACTGAAGCTTTCTTT.

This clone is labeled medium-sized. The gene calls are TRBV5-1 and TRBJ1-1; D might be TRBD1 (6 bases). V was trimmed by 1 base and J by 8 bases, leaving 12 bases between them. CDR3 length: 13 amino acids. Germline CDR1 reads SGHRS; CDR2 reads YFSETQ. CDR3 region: CASSLTGQSEAFF. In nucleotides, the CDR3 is TGCGCCAGCAGCTTGACAGGGCAGTCCGAAGCTTTCTTT.

The CDR3 spells CASSLDFDLYNEQFF. The CDR3 coding sequence is TGCGCCAGCAGCTTGGACTTCGACCTGTACAATGAGCAGTTCTTC. J is TRBJ2-1 and V is TRBV5-1; D is unresolved. Trimming took off 0 bases at V and 4 bases at J, with 11 bases between the two ends. Germline V lookup: CDR1 SGHRS, CDR2 YFSETQ. This CDR3 contains 15 residues.